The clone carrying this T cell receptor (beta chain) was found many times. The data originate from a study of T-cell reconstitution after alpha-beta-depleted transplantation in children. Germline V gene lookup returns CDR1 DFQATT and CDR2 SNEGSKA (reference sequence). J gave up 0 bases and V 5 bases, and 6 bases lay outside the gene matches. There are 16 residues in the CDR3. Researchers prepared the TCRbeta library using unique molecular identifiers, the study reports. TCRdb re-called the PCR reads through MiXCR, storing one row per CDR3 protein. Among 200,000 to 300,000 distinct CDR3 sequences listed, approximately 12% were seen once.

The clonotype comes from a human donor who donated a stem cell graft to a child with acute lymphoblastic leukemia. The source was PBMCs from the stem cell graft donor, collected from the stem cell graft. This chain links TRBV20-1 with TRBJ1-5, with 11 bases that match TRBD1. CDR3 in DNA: TGCAGTGCTCGGACAGGGGGCCTGGGTAGCAATCAGCCCCAGCATTTT. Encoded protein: CSARTGGLGSNQPQHF.